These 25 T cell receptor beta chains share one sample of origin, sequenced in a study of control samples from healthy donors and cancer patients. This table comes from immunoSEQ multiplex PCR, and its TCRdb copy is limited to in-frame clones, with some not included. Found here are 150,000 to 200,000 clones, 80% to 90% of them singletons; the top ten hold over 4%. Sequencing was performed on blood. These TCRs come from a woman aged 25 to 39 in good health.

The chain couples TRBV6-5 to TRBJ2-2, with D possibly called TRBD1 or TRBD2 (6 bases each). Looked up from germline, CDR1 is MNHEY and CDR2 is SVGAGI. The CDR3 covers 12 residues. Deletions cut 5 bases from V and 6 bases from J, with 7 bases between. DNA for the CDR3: TGTGCCAGCAGTAGGGGGGCCGGGGAGCTGTTTTTT. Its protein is CASSRGAGELFF.

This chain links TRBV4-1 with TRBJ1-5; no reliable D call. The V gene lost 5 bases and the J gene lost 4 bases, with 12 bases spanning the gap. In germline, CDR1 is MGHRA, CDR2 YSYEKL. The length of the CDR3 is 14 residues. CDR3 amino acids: CASSEPGKNQPQHF. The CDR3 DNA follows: TGCGCCAGCAGCGAGCCTGGGAAAAATCAGCCCCAGCATTTT.

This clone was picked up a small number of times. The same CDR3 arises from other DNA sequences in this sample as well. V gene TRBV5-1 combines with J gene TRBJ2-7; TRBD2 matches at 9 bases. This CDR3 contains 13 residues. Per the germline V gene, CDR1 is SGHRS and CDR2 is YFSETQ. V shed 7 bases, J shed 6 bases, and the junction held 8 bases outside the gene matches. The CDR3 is CASGVAGAPEQYF. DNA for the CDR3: TGCGCCAGCGGAGTAGCGGGAGCCCCCGAGCAGTACTTC.

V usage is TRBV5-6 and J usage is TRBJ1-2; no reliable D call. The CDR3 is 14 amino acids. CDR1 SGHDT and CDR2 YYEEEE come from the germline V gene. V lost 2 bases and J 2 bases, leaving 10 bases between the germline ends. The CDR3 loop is CASSFGTTNYGYTF. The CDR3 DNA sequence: TGTGCCAGCAGCTTCGGCACTACCAACTATGGCTACACCTTC. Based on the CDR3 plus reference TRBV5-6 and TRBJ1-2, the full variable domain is DAGVTQSPTHLIKTRGQQVTLRCSPKSGHDTVSWYQQALGQGPQFIFQYYEEEERQRGNFPDRFSGHQFPNYSSELNVNALLLGDSALYLCASSFGTTNYGYTFGSGTRLTVV.

The CDR3 nucleotides are TGTGCAAGTGCTGGGGCCAACGTCCTGACTTTC. Its translation: CASAGANVLTF. V and J are TRBV12-2 and TRBJ2-6. TRBV12-2 represents a pseudogene. The CDR3 spans 11 residues.

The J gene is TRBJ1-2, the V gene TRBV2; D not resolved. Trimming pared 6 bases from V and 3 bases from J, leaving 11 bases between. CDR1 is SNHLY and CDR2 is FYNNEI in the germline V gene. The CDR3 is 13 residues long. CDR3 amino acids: CASSDGSHYGYTF. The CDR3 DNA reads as TGTGCCAGCAGCGATGGCTCACACTATGGCTACACCTTC.

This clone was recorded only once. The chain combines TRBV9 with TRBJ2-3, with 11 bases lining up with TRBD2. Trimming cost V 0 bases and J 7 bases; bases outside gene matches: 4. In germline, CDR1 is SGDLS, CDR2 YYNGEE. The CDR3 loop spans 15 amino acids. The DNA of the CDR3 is TGTGCCAGCAGCGTAGAAATAGCGGGGGGGAATACGCAGTATTTT. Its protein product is CASSVEIAGGNTQYF.

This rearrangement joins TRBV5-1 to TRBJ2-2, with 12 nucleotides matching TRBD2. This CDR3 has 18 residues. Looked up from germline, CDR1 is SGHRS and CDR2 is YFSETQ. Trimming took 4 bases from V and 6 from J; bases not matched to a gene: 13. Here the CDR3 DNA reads TGCGCCAGCAGCGGCGGACTAGCGGGGACAGGGTTTGCCGGGGAGCTGTTTTTT. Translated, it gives CASSGGLAGTGFAGELFF.

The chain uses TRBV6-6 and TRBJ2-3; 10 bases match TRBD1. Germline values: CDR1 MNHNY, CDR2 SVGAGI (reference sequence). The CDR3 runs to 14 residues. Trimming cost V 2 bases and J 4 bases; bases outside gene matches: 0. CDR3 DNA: TGTGCCAGCAGTTACGGACAGGGGGCAGATACGCAGTATTTT. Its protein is CASSYGQGADTQYF.

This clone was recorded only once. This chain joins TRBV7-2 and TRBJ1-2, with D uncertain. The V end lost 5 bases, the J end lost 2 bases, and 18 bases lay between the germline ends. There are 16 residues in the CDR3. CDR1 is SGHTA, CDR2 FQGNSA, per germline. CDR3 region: CASSLISAVPNYGYTF. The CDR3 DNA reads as TGTGCCAGCAGCCTGATTTCCGCGGTCCCGAACTATGGCTACACCTTC.

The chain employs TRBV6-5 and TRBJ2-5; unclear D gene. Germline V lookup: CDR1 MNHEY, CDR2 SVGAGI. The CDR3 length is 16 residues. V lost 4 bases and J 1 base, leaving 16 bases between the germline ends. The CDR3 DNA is TGTGCCAGCAGTTTCAAAATGGACCATTCCCAAGAGACCCAGTACTTC. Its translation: CASSFKMDHSQETQYF.

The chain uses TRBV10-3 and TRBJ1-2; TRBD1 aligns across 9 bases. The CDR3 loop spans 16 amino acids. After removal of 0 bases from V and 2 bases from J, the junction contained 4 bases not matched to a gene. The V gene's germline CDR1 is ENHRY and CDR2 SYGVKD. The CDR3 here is CAISESYTGGNYGYTF. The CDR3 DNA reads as TGTGCCATCAGTGAGTCGTACACAGGGGGCAACTATGGCTACACCTTC.

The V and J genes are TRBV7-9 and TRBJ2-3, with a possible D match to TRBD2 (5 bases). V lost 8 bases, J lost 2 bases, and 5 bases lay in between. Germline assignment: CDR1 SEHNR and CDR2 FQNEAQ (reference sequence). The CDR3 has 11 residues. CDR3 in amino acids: CASGLTDTQYF. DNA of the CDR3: TGTGCCAGCGGACTCACAGATACGCAGTATTTT.

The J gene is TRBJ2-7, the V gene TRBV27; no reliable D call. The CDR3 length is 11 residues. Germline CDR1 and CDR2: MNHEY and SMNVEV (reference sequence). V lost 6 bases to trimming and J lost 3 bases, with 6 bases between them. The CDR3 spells CASRHLYEQYF. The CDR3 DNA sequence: TGTGCCAGCAGACACCTCTACGAGCAGTACTTC.

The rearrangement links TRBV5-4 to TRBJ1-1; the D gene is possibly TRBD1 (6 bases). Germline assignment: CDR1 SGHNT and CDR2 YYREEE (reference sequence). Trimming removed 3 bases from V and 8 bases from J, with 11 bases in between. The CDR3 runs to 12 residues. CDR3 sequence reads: CASSSGTIEAFF. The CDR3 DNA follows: TGTGCCAGCAGCTCTGGGACAATAGAAGCTTTCTTT. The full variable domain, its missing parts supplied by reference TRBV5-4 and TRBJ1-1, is ETGVTQSPTHLIKTRGQQVTLRCSSQSGHNTVSWYQQALGQGPQFIFQYYREEENGRGNFPPRFSGLQFPNYSSELNVNALELDDSALYLCASSSGTIEAFFGQGTRLTVV.

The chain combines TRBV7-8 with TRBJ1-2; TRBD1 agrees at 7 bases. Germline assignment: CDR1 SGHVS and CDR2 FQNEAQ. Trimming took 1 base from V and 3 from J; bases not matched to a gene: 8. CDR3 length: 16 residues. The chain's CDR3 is CASSLGTGYKDYGYTF. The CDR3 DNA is TGTGCCAGCAGCTTAGGGACAGGCTACAAGGACTATGGCTACACCTTC.

Written as DNA, the CDR3 is TGCGCCAGCAGCACTCAGCTAGGGGATGAGCAGTTCTTC. Translated: CASSTQLGDEQFF. The chain combines TRBV4-1 with TRBJ2-1; the D gene is possibly TRBD1 (5 bases). Deletions cut 5 bases from V and 8 bases from J, with 13 bases between. There are 13 residues in the CDR3. Germline V gene sequence: CDR1 MGHRA, CDR2 YSYEKL.

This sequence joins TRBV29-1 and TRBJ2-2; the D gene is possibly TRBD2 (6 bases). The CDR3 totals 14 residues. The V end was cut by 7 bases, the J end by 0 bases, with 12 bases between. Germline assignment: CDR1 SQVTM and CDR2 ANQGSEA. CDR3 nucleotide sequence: TGCAGCGCATTAGCGGCTGCGAACACCGGGGAGCTGTTTTTT. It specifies CSALAAANTGELFF.

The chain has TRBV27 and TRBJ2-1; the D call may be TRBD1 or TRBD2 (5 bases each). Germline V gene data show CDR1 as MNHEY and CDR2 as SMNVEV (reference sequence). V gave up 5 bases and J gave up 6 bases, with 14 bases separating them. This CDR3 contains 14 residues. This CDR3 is CASSPRGRGNEQFF. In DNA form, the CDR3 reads TGTGCCAGCAGTCCCCGGGGCCGGGGCAATGAGCAGTTCTTC.

The CDR3 coding sequence is TGTGCCAGCAAGGGACAGGGGGCAAATCAGCCCCAGCATTTT. Protein: CASKGQGANQPQHF. J is TRBJ1-5 and V is TRBV3-1 (or the pseudogene TRBV3-2), with 12 bases that match TRBD1. Trimming cost V 7 bases and J 4 bases; bases outside gene matches: 2. Germline lookup yields CDR1 LGHDT and CDR2 YNNKEL (reference sequence). The CDR3 is 14 residues long.

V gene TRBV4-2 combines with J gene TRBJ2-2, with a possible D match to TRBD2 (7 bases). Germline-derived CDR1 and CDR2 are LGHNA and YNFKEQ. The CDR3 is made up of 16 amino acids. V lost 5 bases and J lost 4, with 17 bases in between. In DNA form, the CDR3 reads TGTGCCAGCAGCTCTTCAGGACTAGGGGGCACCGGGGAGCTGTTTTTT. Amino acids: CASSSSGLGGTGELFF.

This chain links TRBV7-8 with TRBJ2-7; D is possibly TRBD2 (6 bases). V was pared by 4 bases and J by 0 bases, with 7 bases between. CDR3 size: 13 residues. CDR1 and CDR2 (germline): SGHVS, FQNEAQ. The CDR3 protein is CASSYGGSYEQYV. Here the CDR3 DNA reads TGTGCCAGCAGCTACGGGGGCTCCTACGAGCAGTACGTC.

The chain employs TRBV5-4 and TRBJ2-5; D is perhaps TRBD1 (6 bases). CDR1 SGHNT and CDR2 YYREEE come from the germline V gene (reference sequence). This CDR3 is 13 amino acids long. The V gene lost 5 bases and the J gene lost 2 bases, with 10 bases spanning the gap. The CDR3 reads CASRRTEQETQYF. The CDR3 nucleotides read TGTGCCAGCAGGAGGACAGAGCAAGAGACCCAGTACTTC. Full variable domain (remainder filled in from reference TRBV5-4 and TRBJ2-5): ETGVTQSPTHLIKTRGQQVTLRCSSQSGHNTVSWYQQALGQGPQFIFQYYREEENGRGNFPPRFSGLQFPNYSSELNVNALELDDSALYLCASRRTEQETQYFGPGTRLLVL.

The chain's CDR3 is CASSASHGYGYTF. In nucleotides, the CDR3 is TGTGCCAGCAGTGCCTCTCATGGTTATGGCTACACCTTC. This chain joins TRBV27 and TRBJ1-2; D unresolved. The CDR3 sequence is 13 residues long. V lost 5 bases and J 5 bases, leaving 12 bases between the germline ends. Per germline, CDR1 MNHEY and CDR2 SMNVEV (reference sequence).

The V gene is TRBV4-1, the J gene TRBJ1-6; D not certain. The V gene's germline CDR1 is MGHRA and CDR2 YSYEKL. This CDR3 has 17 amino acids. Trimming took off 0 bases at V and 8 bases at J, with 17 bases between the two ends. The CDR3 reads CASSQDGLAVGYSPLHF. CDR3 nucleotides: TGCGCCAGCAGCCAAGACGGTCTAGCAGTTGGGTATTCACCCCTCCACTTT.